A selection of T cell receptor beta chains follows, all from one sample in a study of lung T cells in sarcoidosis with Löfgren's syndrome. TCRdb reprocessed the reads via MiXCR and lists one record per CDR3 protein. The profile shows 2,000 to 3,000 distinct CDR3 sequences, roughly 20% of them singletons. Sequencing was carried out using CD4+ T cells from bronchoalveolar lavage. These receptors were obtained from a human donor with sarcoidosis (Löfgren's syndrome or another form), or a control subject (not recorded which). The CDR3 runs from the conserved cysteine through the conserved F or W. The D gene is left open where the match is weak. Clone size is shown for a subset of rows, as once, few, many or a class of expanded clone.

size,D,J,V,DNA,CDR3
medium-sized,NA,TRBJ2-3,TRBV12-3/TRBV12-4,TGTGCCAGCAGTTTAGAGCAGACCACAGATACGCAGTATTTT,CASSLEQTTDTQYF
medium-sized,TRBD1,TRBJ1-2,TRBV6-2/TRBV6-3,TGTGCCAGCAGTTATGGAACAGGGGCCCCCTCGGGTGGCTACACCTTC,CASSYGTGAPSGGYTF
medium-sized,NA,TRBJ2-3,TRBV11-3,TGTGCCAGCAGCTTAGATGGGAACACAGATACGCAGTATTTT,CASSLDGNTDTQYF
NA,NA,TRBJ2-3,TRBV2,TGTGCCAGCAGTGGAATGGGGAGAGATGCGCAGTATTTT,CASSGMGRDAQYF
medium-sized,NA,TRBJ1-5,TRBV28,TGTGCCAGCAGTTTTGGCAGGGTGAGCAATCAGCCCCAGCATTTT,CASSFGRVSNQPQHF
medium-sized,NA,TRBJ2-1,TRBV18,TGTGCCAGCTCAGAGGCGGGGAGCTCCTACAATGAGCAGTTCTTC,CASSEAGSSYNEQFF
NA,NA,TRBJ2-3,TRBV7-2,TGTGCCAGCAACTTAGTCCTTCGTACGCAGTGTTTT,CASNLVLRTQCF
many,NA,TRBJ1-2,TRBV10-3,TGTGCCATCAGTTCTTCCATAACCGGCTACACCTTC,CAISSSITGYTF
many,NA,TRBJ2-7,TRBV3-1,TGTGCCAGCAGCCAGGGACTGAACGAGCAGTACTTC,CASSQGLNEQYF
medium-sized,NA,TRBJ2-1,TRBV24-1,TGTGCCACGGCGGTACCCACCTACAATGAGCAGTTCTTC,CATAVPTYNEQFF
medium-sized,NA,TRBJ2-3,TRBV11-2,TGTGCCAGCAGCTTAGTAGGTGCTAGGGAAGATACGCAGTATTTT,CASSLVGAREDTQYF
many,TRBD1,TRBJ2-7,TRBV10-3,TGTGCCATCAGCTCGGGACAGGGGGATAGGGAGCAGTACTTC,CAISSGQGDREQYF
NA,NA,TRBJ2-5,TRBV2,TGTGCCAGCGGTGCGGAGAGGGGGGAGACCCAGTACTTC,CASGAERGETQYF
medium-sized,NA,TRBJ1-2,TRBV10-3,TGTGCCATCAGTGATGGGACCGATCGGCAGGGGTCCTATGGCTACACCTTC,CAISDGTDRQGSYGYTF
NA,NA,TRBJ2-7,TRBV2,TGTGCCAGCAGTGAAGGAGTTTCGGGTGACGAGCAGTACTTC,CASSEGVSGDEQYF
medium-sized,NA,TRBJ2-3,TRBV9,TGTGCCAGCAGCCTTCTAGGGGGGCTGGAAGATACGCAGTATTTT,CASSLLGGLEDTQYF